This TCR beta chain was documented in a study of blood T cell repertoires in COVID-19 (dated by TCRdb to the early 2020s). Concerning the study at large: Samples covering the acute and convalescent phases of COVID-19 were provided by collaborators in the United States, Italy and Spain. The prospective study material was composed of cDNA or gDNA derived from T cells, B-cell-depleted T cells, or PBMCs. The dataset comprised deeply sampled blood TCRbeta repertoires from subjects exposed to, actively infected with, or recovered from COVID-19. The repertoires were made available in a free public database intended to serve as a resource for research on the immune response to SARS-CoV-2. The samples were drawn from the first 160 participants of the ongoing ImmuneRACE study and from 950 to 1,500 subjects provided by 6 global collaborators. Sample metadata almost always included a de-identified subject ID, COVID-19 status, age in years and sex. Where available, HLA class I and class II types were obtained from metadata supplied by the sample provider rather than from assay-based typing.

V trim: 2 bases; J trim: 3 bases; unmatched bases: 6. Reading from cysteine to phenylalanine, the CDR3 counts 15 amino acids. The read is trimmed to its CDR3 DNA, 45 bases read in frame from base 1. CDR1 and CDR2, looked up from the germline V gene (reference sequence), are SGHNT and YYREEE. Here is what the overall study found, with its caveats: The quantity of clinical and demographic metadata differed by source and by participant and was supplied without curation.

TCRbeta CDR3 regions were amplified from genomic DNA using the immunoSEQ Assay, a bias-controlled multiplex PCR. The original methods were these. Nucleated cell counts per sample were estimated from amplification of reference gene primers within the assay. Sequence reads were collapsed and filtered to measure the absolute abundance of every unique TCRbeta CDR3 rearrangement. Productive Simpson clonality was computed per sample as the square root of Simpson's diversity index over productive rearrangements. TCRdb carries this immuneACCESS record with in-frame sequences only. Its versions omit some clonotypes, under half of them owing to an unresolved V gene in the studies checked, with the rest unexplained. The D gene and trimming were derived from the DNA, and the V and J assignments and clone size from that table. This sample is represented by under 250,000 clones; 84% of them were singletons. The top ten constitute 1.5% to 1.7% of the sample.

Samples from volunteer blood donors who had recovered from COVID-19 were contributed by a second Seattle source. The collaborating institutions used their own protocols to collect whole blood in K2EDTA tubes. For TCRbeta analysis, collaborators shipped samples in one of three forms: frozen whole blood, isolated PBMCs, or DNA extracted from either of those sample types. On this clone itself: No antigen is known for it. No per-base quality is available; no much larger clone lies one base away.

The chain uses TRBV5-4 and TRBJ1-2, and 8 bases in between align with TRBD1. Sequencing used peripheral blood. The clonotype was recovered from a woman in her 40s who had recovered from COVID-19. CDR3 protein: CASSLGQGSHYGYTF. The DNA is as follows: TGTGCCAGCAGCTTAGGACAGGGATCCCACTATGGCTACACCTTC.